Detailed here is one T cell receptor (beta chain). There is no known antigen for this receptor. The sample holds no much larger clone one base away, and base qualities are not on file. The data are from a study of regulatory T cells in long-lasting Graves disease (dated by TCRdb to the early 2020s). For the study in its entirety: Persistent Graves' disease was defined as antithyroid drug treatment for over 5 years with persistently positive TSH receptor autoantibodies. Persistent Graves' disease patients were compared with newly diagnosed Graves' disease patients by peripheral blood TCR sequencing and RNA sequencing. The study was conducted in China and was registered as a clinical trial. A total of 33 samples underwent TCR sequencing: some 13 from persistent and around 20 from newly diagnosed Graves' disease patients. In the clinical cohort, patients with persistent Graves' disease had used antithyroid drugs for an average of roughly ten years. Study-level results and caveats: Persistent disease showed preferential use of TRBV28, TRBJ1-2 and TRBJ2-5, whereas newly diagnosed disease favored TRBV20-1 and TRBJ2-1. Compared with newly diagnosed patients, patients with persistent Graves' disease had lower TCR Shannon entropy and fewer highly expanded clones, which suggests clonal expansion. The authors noted that the small sample size was a limitation that may lower accuracy. Sequencing and analysis were restricted to the TCR beta chain. A larger number of public clonotypes was shared among persistent patients (about 2,700) than among newly diagnosed patients (around 880). Only peripheral blood was studied, because thyroid tissue, the primary lesion, was inaccessible.

This specimen's time point label, per the study, means: persistent/refractory GD, antithyroid drugs over 5 years with positive TRAb. For both TCR sequencing and RNA sequencing, RNA was extracted from PBMCs in TRIzol. The diagnosis of Graves' disease followed American Thyroid Association guidelines. Patients were recruited from an endocrinology department in Xi'an, China. Each patient gave around 9.2 milliliters of peripheral blood, collected in an EDTA anticoagulant tube. Ficoll Paque Plus density gradient separation was used to isolate PBMCs, and no further T cell sorting was performed. An Agilent 2100 Bioanalyzer and agarose gel were used to assess RNA quality, and a NanoDrop 2000 was used to measure RNA concentration. Library preparation used multiplex PCR. This sample was sequenced with an Illumina HiSeq 4000. To build TCR beta libraries, CDR3 regions were amplified by Arm-PCR using iRepertoire HTBI primers. PCR products were gel purified before sequencing. As for how the authors treated the data: A total of under 80 TRBV and 14 TRBJ segments were identified across samples and were used for gene usage analysis of CDR3 amino acid clonotypes. COPE and FqMerger were used to merge filtered high-quality paired reads into contigs. Contigs were aligned with BLAST to IMGT TRBV, TRBD and TRBJ reference genes, and CDR3 was defined per IMGT. Any clonotype with a frequency above 0.1% was counted as a highly expanded clone. Shannon entropy served as the measure of repertoire diversity, while the Gini coefficient captured V-J evenness. Clonotypes shared by more than one individual were considered public. The raw public reads went through TCRdb reprocessing: fastp at Q25, MiXCR clone calling, in-frame beta chains kept. Under each unique CDR3 protein, matching rows form one entry showing the most common genes and DNA. The V and J calls reflect TCRdb's pipeline rather than the authors' work. The sample table holds approximately 400,000 distinct CDR3 sequences, of which roughly 25% were seen once. Of the sample, about 27% is held by the ten largest clones.

From the cysteine up to the phenylalanine, the CDR3 has a length of 17 residues. CDR3 DNA only is kept here, 51 bases in frame from base 1. Clipping removes 6 bases from V and 4 bases from J, with 13 as the unmatched junction base count. The germline V gene encodes CDR1 LNHDA and CDR2 SQIVND (reference sequence). This TCR was sampled from a woman aged 40 to 50 with Graves disease. Donor details come from another sample of the same person, matched by shared clones. This chain is built from TRBV19 and TRBJ2-2; TRBD1 matches 8 bases in the middle. Specimen: peripheral blood mononuclear cells (PBMCs), collected when the disease was refractory, from a patient treated with antithyroid drugs. The DNA sequence reads TGTGCCAGTAGCAAAGACCCCGGGACAGGTGCCACCGGGGAGCTGTTTTTT. It specifies CASSKDPGTGATGELFF.